This is a list of T cell receptor beta chains from one sample in a study of T cell responses to AZD1222 COVID-19 vaccine. Sequenced by immunoSEQ multiplex PCR; TCRdb stores in-frame clones only, minus some. The sample has fewer than 130,000 clones, about 95% seen once. The source was peripheral blood, collected on day 0 of AZD1222 vaccination. Receptor source: an adult in good health. CDR3s include the opening cysteine and the closing phenylalanine or tryptophan. Each record gives: D gene, clone size, J gene, V gene, CDR3 DNA, CDR3 protein. The D gene is left open where the match is weak. Clone size is given for some rows only: seen once, a few or many times, or a class if the clone is expanded.

-	once	TRBJ1-1	TRBV19	TGTGCCAGTAGTCCTCAGGGGCACGGCACTGAAGCTTTCTTT	CASSPQGHGTEAFF
-	-	TRBJ1-5	TRBV11-3	TGTGCCAGCAGCTTAGTCGGGGGCGGGCCCCAGCATTTT	CASSLVGGGPQHF
-	-	TRBJ1-1	TRBV29-1	TGCAGCGTCCTGACTGTGAACACTGAAGCTTTCTTT	CSVLTVNTEAFF
-	once	TRBJ1-6	TRBV9	TGTGCCAGCAGCGTAGGAGCAGAGGGGGGAAATAATTCACCCCTCCACTTT	CASSVGAEGGNNSPLHF
-	-	TRBJ2-7	TRBV10-1	TGCGCCAGCAGTGAGTCCAACAGTCCTCAACAGTACTTC	CASSESNSPQQYF
-	-	TRBJ2-1	TRBV4-3	TGCGCCAGCAGCCAAGACCTAGTCACCTACAATGAGCAGTTCTTC	CASSQDLVTYNEQFF
-	-	TRBJ2-7	TRBV10-2	TGCGCCAGCAGTGGCGGGTCCGACTACGAGCAGTACTTC	CASSGGSDYEQYF
-	-	TRBJ2-1	TRBV5-4	TGTGCCAGCAGCTCGACTAGAGATGAGCAGTTCTTC	CASSSTRDEQFF
TRBD1	-	TRBJ1-4	TRBV4-3	TGCGCCAGCAGCCCGTTGACAGGGGGTCGAGAAAAACTGTTTTTT	CASSPLTGGREKLFF
-	-	TRBJ1-4	TRBV29-1	TGCAGCGTTGAAGGAGGGGCCGGTGAAAAACTGTTTTTT	CSVEGGAGEKLFF
-	-	TRBJ2-1	TRBV19	TGTGCCAGTAGTTACCTGCGTAATGAGCAGTTCTTC	CASSYLRNEQFF
-	-	TRBJ1-2	TRBV4-1	TGCGCCAGCAGCTCACTCGGCTCTGTGACGCCCTGGACCTTC	CASSSLGSVTPWTF
-	-	TRBJ2-3	TRBV7-2	TGTGCCAGCAGAACCCCGGGAGACACGGCAGATACGCAGTATTTT	CASRTPGDTADTQYF
-	-	TRBJ1-2	TRBV2	TGTGCCAGCTATCAAGGGGTCGGATATGGCTACACCTTC	CASYQGVGYGYTF
TRBD1	-	TRBJ1-2	TRBV7-6	TGTGCCAGCAGCCCCCCGGGACAGAACTATGGCTACACCTTC	CASSPPGQNYGYTF
-	-	TRBJ1-1	TRBV28	TGTGCCAGCAGTTTAAGGCAGGGCGCGTACAACACTGAAGCTTTCTTT	CASSLRQGAYNTEAFF
-	-	TRBJ2-1	TRBV6-5	TGTGCCAGCAGTTATGGGTCAGCGGTCTCCTACAATGAGCAGTTCTTC	CASSYGSAVSYNEQFF
-	once	TRBJ1-1	TRBV7-9	TGTGCCAGCAGCTTACGAGTGAACGCTGAAGCTTTCTTT	CASSLRVNAEAFF
-	-	TRBJ1-1	TRBV7-2	TGTGCCAGCAGTTGGGAGGGGTGGGGTGGCACTGAAGCTTTCTTT	CASSWEGWGGTEAFF
-	-	TRBJ1-3	TRBV7-9	TGTGCCAGCAGCTTAGCGATACAGCCCGCGGACTTT	CASSLAIQPADF
-	-	TRBJ1-1	TRBV18	TGTGCCAGCTCATCCTCAGGGGCGGGGAACACTGAAGCTTTCTTT	CASSSSGAGNTEAFF